The source of this TCR beta chain is a study of blood T cell repertoires in COVID-19. Study-wide context: COVID-19 samples, acute and convalescent, were from the United States, Italy and Spain.

Only in-frame clones appear in the TCRdb table, and some are missing; sequencing was by immunoSEQ multiplex PCR. Of about 300,000 clones listed, around 89% are singletons. Trimming took off 0 bases at V and 3 bases at J, with 21 bases between the two ends. The CDR3 has 18 residues. Germline V CDR1 and CDR2: MNHNS, SASEGT. Followed longitudinally, the Seattle patients had been enrolled during active infection. The clonotype comes from a woman under 40 with COVID-19, enrolled during active disease. Material: peripheral blood. The gene calls are TRBV6-1 and TRBJ2-7, with a tentative D call TRBD2 (6 bases). This chain's CDR3 is CASSEARRTGRGFYEQYV. CDR3 nucleotides: TGTGCCAGCAGTGAAGCTAGGAGGACGGGACGGGGGTTCTACGAGCAGTACGTC.